The present T cell receptor beta chain was sequenced within a study of post-analysis software for immune sequencing data. Study overall: Progressive-relapsing, secondary progressive and relapsing-remitting multiple sclerosis were among the disease courses included. Whole-study findings and limits: Versus controls, multiple sclerosis patients showed significantly lower diversity (normalized Chao1).

For this clonotype: The target antigen is unknown.

Sequencing libraries made from TCR beta cDNA carried unique molecular identifiers. When about 0.95 to 10 million T cells were used, they gave a few hundred thousand cDNA molecules. A single record per CDR3 protein comes from TCRdb applying MiXCR to the PCR reads. The repertoire consists of hundreds of thousands of distinct CDR3 sequences, with roughly half occurring once and the leading ten covering about 4.5%. The specimen was blood. This TCR came from a girl aged 10-17 years with multiple sclerosis.

The CDR3 here is CASKDRGQAYTEAFF. CDR3 in DNA: TGTGCCAGCAAGGACAGGGGGCAGGCTTACACTGAAGCTTTCTTT. This chain connects TRBV2 to TRBJ1-1; 11 nucleotides agree with TRBD1. The CDR3 covers 15 residues. J lost 3 bases, V lost 7 bases, and 7 bases had no gene match. Per the germline V gene, CDR1 is SNHLY and CDR2 is FYNNEI. Full variable domain (remainder filled in from reference TRBV2 and TRBJ1-1): EPEVTQTPSHQVTQMGQEVILRCVPISNHLYFYWYRQILGQKVEFLVSFYNNEISEKSEIFDDQFSVERPDGSNFTLKIRSTKLEDSAMYFCASKDRGQAYTEAFFGQGTRLTVV.